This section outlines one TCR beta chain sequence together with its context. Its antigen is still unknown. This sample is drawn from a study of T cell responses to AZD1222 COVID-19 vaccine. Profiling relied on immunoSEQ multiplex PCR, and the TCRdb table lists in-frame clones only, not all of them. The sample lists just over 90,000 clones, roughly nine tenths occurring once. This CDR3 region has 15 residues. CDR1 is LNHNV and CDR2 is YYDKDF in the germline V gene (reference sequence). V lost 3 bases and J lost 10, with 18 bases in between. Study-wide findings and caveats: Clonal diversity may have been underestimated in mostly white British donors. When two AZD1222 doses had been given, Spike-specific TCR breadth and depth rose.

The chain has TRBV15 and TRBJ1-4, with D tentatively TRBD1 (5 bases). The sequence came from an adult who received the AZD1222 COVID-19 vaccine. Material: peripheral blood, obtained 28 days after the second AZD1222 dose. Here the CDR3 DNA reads TGTGCCACCAGCAGTAACAGGTATCCCACTGGAAAACTGTTTTTT. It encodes CATSSNRYPTGKLFF.